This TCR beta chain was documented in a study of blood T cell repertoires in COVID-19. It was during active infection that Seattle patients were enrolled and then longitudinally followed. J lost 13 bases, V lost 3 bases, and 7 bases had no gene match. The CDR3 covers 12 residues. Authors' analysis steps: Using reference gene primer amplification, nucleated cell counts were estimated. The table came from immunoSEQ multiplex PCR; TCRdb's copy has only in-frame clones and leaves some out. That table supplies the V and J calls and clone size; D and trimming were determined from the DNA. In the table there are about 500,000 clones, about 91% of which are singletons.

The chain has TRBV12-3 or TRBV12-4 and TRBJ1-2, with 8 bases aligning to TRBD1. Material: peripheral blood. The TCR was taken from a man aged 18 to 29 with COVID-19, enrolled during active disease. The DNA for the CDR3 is TGTGCCAGCAGTTTCGGACAGGGAGAGTGCACCTTC. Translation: CASSFGQGECTF.